The next 24 T cell receptor beta chains were all read from a single sample in a study of blood T cell repertoires in COVID-19. The method was immunoSEQ multiplex PCR; TCRdb's version includes in-frame clones alone and lacks a portion of them. The sample lists around 270,000 clones, approximately 90% occurring once. The specimen sequenced was peripheral blood. Receptors originate from a man between 25 and 39 years old with acute or convalescent COVID-19.

The V and J genes are TRBV5-1 and TRBJ1-5; D uncertain. V was shortened by 0 bases and J by 5 bases, with 9 bases between the two germline ends. Germline assignment: CDR1 SGHRS and CDR2 YFSETQ. The CDR3 extends over 14 amino acids. DNA of the CDR3: TGCGCCAGCAGCTTGGAGGCGGGTGATCAGCCCCAGCATTTT. Translation: CASSLEAGDQPQHF.

The chain carries TRBV29-1 and TRBJ1-6; 8 nucleotides agree with TRBD1. V shed 6 bases, J shed 6 bases, and the junction held 7 bases outside the gene matches. This CDR3 is built from 14 residues. Germline CDR1 is SQVTM and CDR2 is ANQGSEA. The DNA for the CDR3 is TGCAGCGTGAGGACAGGGTCGTTTAATTCACCCCTCCACTTT. It translates to CSVRTGSFNSPLHF.

The rearrangement links TRBV28 to TRBJ1-3, with TRBD1 as a possible D gene (6 bases). V lost 7 bases, J lost 5 bases, and 18 bases lay in between. This CDR3 is 15 amino acids long. Germline values: CDR1 MDHEN, CDR2 SYDVKM. The CDR3 DNA follows: TGTGCCAGCACAAACGGGGGGCTGGCGAGAAACACCATATATTTT. Protein: CASTNGGLARNTIYF.

The chain has TRBV7-9 and TRBJ1-6; 8 nucleotides align to TRBD1. The CDR3 is made up of 15 amino acids. With 5 bases clipped from V and 10 bases from J, the junction kept 10 bases outside the gene matches. Germline V gene data show CDR1 as SEHNR and CDR2 as FQNEAQ (reference sequence). This CDR3 reads CASSKPTGAQSPLHF. The DNA for the CDR3 is TGTGCCAGCAGCAAACCGACAGGGGCCCAATCACCCCTCCACTTT. The variable domain in full, with the rest retrieved from reference TRBV7-9 and TRBJ1-6, is DTGVSQNPRHKITKRGQNVTFRCDPISEHNRLYWYRQTLGQGPEFLTYFQNEAQLEKSRLLSDRFSAERPKGSFSTLEIQRTEQGDSAMYLCASSKPTGAQSPLHFGNGTRLTVT.

The rearrangement uses TRBV5-6 and TRBJ2-7; D not certain. Trimming took 7 bases from V and 4 from J, leaving 6 bases between them. This CDR3 region has 10 residues. Germline V lookup: CDR1 SGHDT, CDR2 YYEEEE. In nucleotides, the CDR3 is TGTGCCAGCGGGCGTTACGAGCAGTACTTC. This sequence encodes CASGRYEQYF.

Of note for this clone: The junction departs from germline at one end; a sequencing error may be responsible. The chain joins TRBV7-7 to TRBJ2-1, with 9 bases aligning to TRBD1. CDR3 length: 15 residues. CDR1 is SSHAT, CDR2 FNYEAQ, per germline (reference sequence). The CDR3 nucleotides read TGTGCTAGCAGCTTAGCCGGGACAGGGAGGAATGAGCAGTTCTTC. Protein product: CASSLAGTGRNEQFF.

V gene TRBV28 combines with J gene TRBJ1-2; D uncertain. The CDR3 runs 17 residues. Trimming stripped 5 bases from V and 1 base from J, with 20 bases between. In germline, CDR1 is MDHEN, CDR2 SYDVKM. This chain's CDR3 is CASSNWANRRDNYGYTF. CDR3 nucleotides: TGTGCCAGCAGTAACTGGGCCAACAGAAGAGATAACTATGGCTACACCTTC.

The chain joins TRBV29-1 to TRBJ2-1, with 8 bases that match TRBD1. Germline-derived CDR1 and CDR2 are SQVTM and ANQGSEA. V was pared by 6 bases and J by 5 bases, with 12 bases of the junction left unmatched. The length of the CDR3 is 15 residues. CDR3 residues: CSVDRGWTGHNEQFF. The CDR3 nucleotides read TGCAGCGTCGACCGAGGCTGGACAGGGCACAATGAGCAGTTCTTC.

The CDR3 nucleotides are TGTGCCAGCAGCTTAAGAGGCGGGGAAGGGGAGACCCAGTACTTC. Its protein is CASSLRGGEGETQYF. The J gene is TRBJ2-5, the V gene TRBV7-9; D might be TRBD2 (6 bases). The V and J ends lost 2 bases and 5 bases respectively, with 15 bases between them. The CDR3 spans 15 residues. The germline V gene encodes CDR1 SEHNR and CDR2 FQNEAQ (reference sequence).

This chain connects TRBV28 to TRBJ1-2, with 7 bases lining up with TRBD1. This CDR3 comprises 14 residues. V was pared by 4 bases and J by 0 bases, with 2 bases of the junction left unmatched. Germline CDR1 MDHEN, CDR2 SYDVKM. This CDR3 is CASSYDRANYGYTF. The CDR3 nucleotides read TGTGCCAGCAGTTACGACAGGGCTAACTATGGCTACACCTTC.

The chain recombines TRBV5-4 with TRBJ1-2; tentative D call: TRBD1 (5 bases). V was clipped by 8 bases and J by 2 bases, with 16 bases between them. The CDR3 has 14 amino acids. Per germline, CDR1 SGHNT and CDR2 YYREEE (reference sequence). Written as DNA, the CDR3 is TGTGCCAGTGCAGTTGGCAGGGAAAACTATGGCTACACCTTC. Translating it yields CASAVGRENYGYTF.

CDR3 region: CASSQLAGEETQYF. Here the CDR3 DNA reads TGTGCCAGCAGCCAACTAGCGGGGGAAGAGACCCAGTACTTC. This chain joins TRBV5-4 and TRBJ2-5; 11 bases align to TRBD2. Unmatched junction bases numbered 2, after V lost 4 bases and J lost 3 bases. Germline V CDR1 and CDR2: SGHNT, YYREEE (reference sequence). The CDR3 runs 14 residues.

The V call is TRBV6-5, the J call TRBJ2-1; 7 bases align to TRBD1. V lost 5 bases and J lost 3; bases outside the gene matches: 4. The CDR3 runs 14 residues. The germline V gene has CDR1 MNHEY and CDR2 SVGAGI. This chain's CDR3 is CASSPRDSYNEQFF. The DNA for the CDR3 is TGTGCCAGCAGTCCCCGGGACAGCTACAATGAGCAGTTCTTC.

V usage is TRBV30 and J usage is TRBJ1-1; no clear D. V lost 2 bases and J lost 4, with 11 bases in between. This CDR3 spans 13 amino acids. CDR1 and CDR2 (germline): GTSNPN, SVGIG (reference sequence). CDR3 protein: CAWSREGFTEAFF. CDR3 sequence (DNA): TGTGCCTGGAGTCGGGAAGGGTTCACTGAAGCTTTCTTT. The full variable domain, rest sourced from reference TRBV30 and TRBJ1-1, is SQTIHQWPATLVQPVGSPLSLECTVEGTSNPNLYWYRQAAGRGLQLLFYSVGIGQISSEVPQNLSASRPQDRQFILSSKKLLLSDSGFYLCAWSREGFTEAFFGQGTRLTVV.

V usage is TRBV5-5 and J usage is TRBJ1-1; tentatively, D is TRBD1 (6 bases). The CDR3 runs 15 residues. Per the germline V gene, CDR1 is SGHKS and CDR2 is YYEKEE (reference sequence). Trimming pared 1 base from V and 3 bases from J, leaving 13 bases between. CDR3 DNA: TGTGCCAGCAGCTTGCTGGGGGGGGCAGACACTGAAGCTTTCTTT. Amino acid sequence: CASSLLGGADTEAFF.

This clone was seen once. The rearrangement joins TRBV25-1 to TRBJ2-1; 15 bases are a match to TRBD2. CDR3 length equals 16 residues. Germline V gives CDR1 MGHDK, CDR2 SYGVNS. V lost 6 bases and J lost 9; bases outside the gene matches: 9. CDR3 amino acids: CASSRGTSGRLGEQFF. CDR3 nucleotides: TGTGCCAGCAGCCGCGGGACTAGCGGGAGGTTGGGTGAGCAGTTCTTC.

V is TRBV28 and J is TRBJ2-7; 8 bases line up with TRBD1. The V and J ends lost 3 bases and 6 bases, in that order; junction bases with no gene match: 13. The CDR3 is made up of 16 amino acids. CDR1 MDHEN and CDR2 SYDVKM come from the germline V gene. The CDR3 loop reads CASSLARTGTAPEQYF. As DNA, the CDR3 is TGTGCCAGCAGTTTGGCCCGGACAGGGACCGCCCCCGAGCAGTACTTC.

The chain couples TRBV28 to TRBJ1-3; no definite D call. The germline V and J ends were trimmed by 3 bases and 5 bases, with 11 bases remaining between them. Germline assignment: CDR1 MDHEN and CDR2 SYDVKM. CDR3 length equals 14 residues. CDR3 DNA sequence: TGTGCCAGCAGTTTGTCGGTTCTCCGAAACACCATATATTTT. Its protein is CASSLSVLRNTIYF.

The genes are TRBV19 and TRBJ2-4; the D gene is possibly TRBD1 (6 bases). Trimming pared 4 bases from V and 7 bases from J, leaving 14 bases between. Germline V lookup: CDR1 LNHDA, CDR2 SQIVND (reference sequence). The CDR3 spans 14 residues. The CDR3: CASSTTGSGNIQYF. Here the CDR3 DNA reads TGTGCCAGTAGTACCACAGGGAGTGGGAACATTCAGTACTTC. The full variable domain, completed using reference TRBV19 and TRBJ2-4, is DGGITQSPKYLFRKEGQNVTLSCEQNLNHDAMYWYRQDPGQGLRLIYYSQIVNDFQKGDIAEGYSVSREKKESFPLTVTSAQKNPTAFYLCASSTTGSGNIQYFGAGTRLSVL.

This clone was seen a few times. V gene TRBV3-1 (or the pseudogene TRBV3-2) combines with J gene TRBJ1-6; a weak D match, TRBD1 (5 bases). V lost 3 bases to trimming and J lost 8 bases, with 14 bases between them. Germline V gives CDR1 LGHDT, CDR2 YNNKEL (reference sequence). This CDR3 region has 15 residues. The CDR3 DNA sequence: TGTGCCAGCAGCCAGGGGTCAGGGTCTTATTCACCCCTCCACTTT. Protein sequence: CASSQGSGSYSPLHF.

This clone has just one count. This chain uses TRBV29-1 with TRBJ1-6; D is ambiguous. The germline gives CDR1 SQVTM, CDR2 ANQGSEA. Trimming took 5 bases from V and 1 from J, leaving 9 bases between them. This CDR3 is 14 amino acids long. CDR3 loop: CSVRENSYNSPLHF. DNA for the CDR3: TGCAGCGTTAGAGAGAATTCCTATAATTCACCCCTCCACTTT.

This chain links TRBV2 with TRBJ2-4; D is perhaps TRBD1 (6 bases). Between the trimmed V and J ends, which lost 8 bases and 6 bases, there was a span of 14 bases. Germline CDR1 reads SNHLY; CDR2 reads FYNNEI. The CDR3 covers 13 residues. In DNA, the CDR3 is TGTGCCAGCGTCACAGGGTCGGGAAACATTCAGTACTTC. This translates into CASVTGSGNIQYF.

The CDR3 nucleotides are TGTGCCAGCAGGAAGCAGACAGGCAATGAGCAGTTCTTC. Protein sequence: CASRKQTGNEQFF. The chain uses TRBV27 and TRBJ2-1; maybe TRBD1 (6 bases). V was shortened by 6 bases and J by 6 bases, with 12 bases between the two germline ends. The CDR3 runs to 13 residues. Germline V gene lookup returns CDR1 MNHEY and CDR2 SMNVEV (reference sequence).

The V gene is TRBV7-9, the J gene TRBJ2-7, with a tentative D call TRBD1 (6 bases). CDR3 length equals 13 residues. In germline, CDR1 is SEHNR, CDR2 FQNEAQ (reference sequence). Trimming stripped 3 bases from V and 2 bases from J, with 8 bases between. CDR3 in DNA: TGTGCCAGCAGCTTGCAGGGGCCCTACGAGCAGTACTTC. This encodes CASSLQGPYEQYF. Drawing the rest from reference TRBV7-9 and TRBJ2-7, the complete variable domain is DTGVSQNPRHKITKRGQNVTFRCDPISEHNRLYWYRQTLGQGPEFLTYFQNEAQLEKSRLLSDRFSAERPKGSFSTLEIQRTEQGDSAMYLCASSLQGPYEQYFGPGTRLTVT.